The 24 T cell receptor beta chains given below trace back to one sample, sequenced in a study of cytomegalovirus exposure and HLA in healthy donors. A multiplex PCR was run with 60 Vbeta primers and 13 Jbeta primers. Assay used: immunoSEQ multiplex PCR; TCRdb lists only in-frame clones, some missing. Of under 100,000 clones listed, 79% were seen once; the top ten hold about 2.3%. The sequenced material came from PBMCs. These receptor sequences come from a man aged 25-45 years in good health and CMV-seronegative.

The genes are TRBV5-4 and TRBJ2-1, with D perhaps TRBD2 (6 bases). Deletions cut 2 bases from V and 6 bases from J, with 9 bases between. The CDR3 spans 13 residues. Germline V gene lookup returns CDR1 SGHNT and CDR2 YYREEE (reference sequence). The CDR3 here is CASSLGGFNEQFF. The CDR3 region has the DNA TGTGCCAGCAGCTTAGGAGGGTTCAATGAGCAGTTCTTC.

This sequence joins TRBV2 and TRBJ2-7, with TRBD2 matching 7 bases. This CDR3 spans 13 amino acids. The V and J ends lost 9 bases and 2 bases, in that order; junction bases with no gene match: 7. Germline V gene lookup returns CDR1 SNHLY and CDR2 FYNNEI. Here the CDR3 DNA reads TGTGCCAGTGGGTCTAGCGGTACCTACGAGCAGTACTTC. It encodes CASGSSGTYEQYF.

This clone showed up just a few times. The chain recombines TRBV27 with TRBJ2-6; no definite D call. Trimming took 5 bases from V and 0 from J, leaving 17 bases between them. In germline, CDR1 is MNHEY, CDR2 SMNVEV (reference sequence). This CDR3 has 18 amino acids. The CDR3 DNA sequence: TGTGCCAGCAGTACGACAAGTTCCCCCTACTCTGGGGCCAACGTCCTGACTTTC. It yields the protein CASSTTSSPYSGANVLTF.

CDR3 bases: TGCGCCAGCAGTCAATCGGCCGAGGCAACGGGATGTCAGGAGACCCAGTACTTC. Its protein is CASSQSAEATGCQETQYF. The V call is TRBV23-1, the J call TRBJ2-5, with D possibly being TRBD2 (5 bases). Being an ORF, TRBV23-1 has a function that is uncertain. Trimming took 0 bases from V and 5 from J, leaving 22 bases between them. The CDR3 is 18 amino acids.

The chain employs TRBV5-4 and TRBJ2-7, with TRBD1 identical over 9 bases. V shed 1 base and J 6 bases; nucleotides not matched to a gene: 8. From germline, CDR1 is SGHNT and CDR2 YYREEE (reference sequence). CDR3 length equals 15 residues. CDR3 residues: CASSLFGTGSREQYF. CDR3 bases: TGTGCCAGCAGCTTGTTCGGGACAGGGTCTCGCGAGCAGTACTTC.

J is TRBJ2-5 and V is TRBV19; TRBD1 aligns across 7 bases. The CDR3 has 13 amino acids. V was clipped by 4 bases and J by 5 bases; unmatched bases: 4. Per germline, CDR1 LNHDA and CDR2 SQIVND (reference sequence). The CDR3 here is CASSTTGRETQYF. CDR3 in DNA: TGTGCCAGTAGTACGACAGGGCGGGAGACCCAGTACTTC. Supplemented by reference TRBV19 and TRBJ2-5, the full variable domain reads DGGITQSPKYLFRKEGQNVTLSCEQNLNHDAMYWYRQDPGQGLRLIYYSQIVNDFQKGDIAEGYSVSREKKESFPLTVTSAQKNPTAFYLCASSTTGRETQYFGPGTRLLVL.

The chain employs TRBV18 and TRBJ2-7; D perhaps matches TRBD1 (6 bases). Germline loops: CDR1 KGHSH, CDR2 LQKENI. Trimming stripped 4 bases from V and 5 bases from J, with 9 bases between. This CDR3 comprises 12 residues. The DNA for the CDR3 is TGTGCCAGCTCACAGGGGGTGAACGAGCAGTACTTC. Encoded protein: CASSQGVNEQYF.

V usage is TRBV4-3 and J usage is TRBJ2-5, with 9 bases matching TRBD2. The junction had 7 bases not matched to a gene; V was cut back by 5 bases and J by 3 bases. The CDR3 loop spans 15 amino acids. Germline values: CDR1 LGHNA, CDR2 YSLEER. The CDR3 coding sequence is TGCGCCAGCAGCAGGATACTAGCGGGTAAAGAGACCCAGTACTTC. The encoded protein is CASSRILAGKETQYF.

The count of this clone is one. The identical CDR3 is also encoded by other nucleotide sequences in the sample. The V call is TRBV30, the J call TRBJ1-2; D not resolved. CDR3 length equals 13 residues. The V end lost 2 bases, the J end lost 4 bases, and 11 bases lay between the germline ends. The V gene's germline CDR1 is GTSNPN and CDR2 SVGIG (reference sequence). The CDR3: CAWSLVGSYGYTF. CDR3 DNA: TGTGCCTGGAGTCTCGTCGGGAGCTATGGCTACACCTTC.

The genes are TRBV28 and TRBJ2-7, with 10 bases fitting TRBD2. J lost 4 bases, V lost 7 bases, and 4 bases had no gene match. Looked up from germline, CDR1 is MDHEN and CDR2 is SYDVKM. The CDR3 sequence is 13 residues long. CDR3 residues: CASKGSGRYEQYF. The CDR3 DNA follows: TGTGCCAGCAAAGGTAGCGGGAGGTACGAGCAGTACTTC.

This sequence joins TRBV10-3 and TRBJ2-3, with D tentatively TRBD2 (6 bases). Between the trimmed V and J ends, which lost 3 bases and 2 bases, there was a span of 12 bases. Germline assignment: CDR1 ENHRY and CDR2 SYGVKD. The CDR3 has 15 residues. The CDR3 spells CAISDGTPNTDTQYF. The CDR3 coding sequence is TGTGCCATCAGTGATGGGACTCCAAACACAGATACGCAGTATTTT.

The sample holds a few counts of this clone. J is TRBJ2-1 and V is TRBV6-5; maybe TRBD1 (5 bases). The CDR3 length is 15 residues. V was cut by 2 bases and J by 7 bases, with 15 bases left in between. Germline values: CDR1 MNHEY, CDR2 SVGAGI. CDR3 in DNA: TGTGCCAGCAGTTACAGGGGATCGGAAGGGAATGAGCAGTTCTTC. Translating gives CASSYRGSEGNEQFF.

CDR3 nucleotides: TGTGCCAGCAGCTTGGCTAGCGGGAGGGCCGTACCTTACGAGCAGTACTTC. It yields the protein CASSLASGRAVPYEQYF. The chain joins TRBV5-4 to TRBJ2-7; 12 positions agree with TRBD2. The CDR3 sequence is 17 residues long. After removal of 0 bases from V and 4 bases from J, the junction contained 8 bases not matched to a gene. The V gene's germline CDR1 is SGHNT and CDR2 YYREEE (reference sequence).

The gene calls are TRBV7-9 and TRBJ1-5; a weak D match, TRBD1 (6 bases). This CDR3 is built from 14 residues. V was cut by 2 bases and J by 6 bases, with 11 bases left in between. In germline, CDR1 is SEHNR, CDR2 FQNEAQ (reference sequence). Written as DNA, the CDR3 is TGTGCCAGCAGCTTAACAGGGTCTAGTCAGCCCCAGCATTTT. Its protein is CASSLTGSSQPQHF.

The chain recombines TRBV4-2 with TRBJ2-1; 7 bases agree with TRBD1. V dropped 4 bases and J dropped 4; count of bases not matched to a gene: 16. The CDR3 length is 18 residues. Germline lookup yields CDR1 LGHNA and CDR2 YNFKEQ. The CDR3 nucleotides are TGTGCCAGCAGCCGGACGCGACTTGGCCGGGACAGTTACAATGAGCAGTTCTTC. Amino acid sequence: CASSRTRLGRDSYNEQFF.

This clone appeared a single time. The chain links TRBV7-2 to TRBJ2-1, with TRBD1 matching 7 bases. Per the germline V gene, CDR1 is SGHTA and CDR2 is FQGNSA. The trim removed 5 bases at V and 4 bases at J, leaving 11 bases unmatched. This CDR3 contains 16 residues. CDR3 loop: CASSPRTGESYNEQFF. The CDR3 DNA is TGTGCCAGCAGCCCCCGGACAGGTGAAAGTTACAATGAGCAGTTCTTC.

This sequence joins TRBV27 and TRBJ1-1, with 8 bases identical to TRBD1. The germline gives CDR1 MNHEY, CDR2 SMNVEV (reference sequence). CDR3 length: 15 amino acids. J gave up 0 bases and V 5 bases, and 5 bases lay outside the gene matches. CDR3 in DNA: TGTGCCAGCAGTCACAGGGGGATTATGAACACTGAAGCTTTCTTT. Translating gives CASSHRGIMNTEAFF.

Of note for this clone: Distinct nucleotide sequences in the sample also encode this CDR3. The chain links TRBV5-4 to TRBJ1-2; no clear D gene. This CDR3 spans 16 amino acids. The germline V gene encodes CDR1 SGHNT and CDR2 YYREEE (reference sequence). V was clipped by 4 bases and J by 4 bases, with 20 bases between them. CDR3 region: CASSNQGGLAAYGYTF. The CDR3 DNA follows: TGTGCCAGCAGCAACCAAGGTGGACTTGCGGCCTATGGCTACACCTTC.

A remark on this clone: The junction and the germline gene differ at one end; a read error may be behind it. The J gene is TRBJ2-2, the V gene TRBV18, with no clear D. This CDR3 region has 14 residues. Per the germline V gene, CDR1 is KGHSH and CDR2 is LQKENI. As DNA, the CDR3 is TGTGCCAGCTCTCCACCCGACTCCTCCGGGGAGCTGTTTTTT. Protein: CASSPPDSSGELFF.

The gene calls are TRBV9 and TRBJ2-5; no firm D call. Germline V lookup: CDR1 SGDLS, CDR2 YYNGEE. The ends were cut back, 0 bases at V and 2 bases at J, with 11 bases in the middle. This CDR3 region has 15 residues. The CDR3 nucleotides read TGTGCCAGCAGCGTAGGAACTTTGGAGCAAGAGACCCAGTACTTC. Residues: CASSVGTLEQETQYF.

This clone was observed a few times. V and J are TRBV4-3 and TRBJ1-5, with 9 bases aligning to TRBD1. J was trimmed by 5 bases and V by 0 bases; bases with no gene match: 5. CDR3 size: 16 residues. Germline assignment: CDR1 LGHNA and CDR2 YSLEER. CDR3 protein: CASSQDGGQGYQPQHF. In DNA form, the CDR3 reads TGCGCCAGCAGCCAAGATGGGGGACAGGGATATCAGCCCCAGCATTTT.

J is TRBJ2-1 and V is TRBV29-1; 9 positions agree with TRBD2. Per the germline V gene, CDR1 is SQVTM and CDR2 is ANQGSEA. V lost 4 bases to trimming and J lost 6 bases; unmatched junction nucleotides: 7. The CDR3 is 14 amino acids. The chain's CDR3 is CSVGLLAGSNEQFF. CDR3 DNA sequence: TGCAGCGTTGGTCTTCTAGCGGGAAGCAATGAGCAGTTCTTC.

As to this clone: Its ends do not fully match the called genes, so a read error is possible. The V and J genes are TRBV5-6 and TRBJ2-6, with D hard to call. The CDR3 totals 15 residues. Germline V lookup: CDR1 SGHDT, CDR2 YYEEEE. The CDR3 DNA reads as TGTTCCAGCTTCTTTACCAACACTGGGGCCAACGTCCTGACTTTC. This codes for CSSFFTNTGANVLTF.

The table lists this clone with a count of one. The J gene is TRBJ1-2, the V gene TRBV6-6; no definite D call. The CDR3 totals 13 residues. Germline assignment: CDR1 MNHNY and CDR2 SVGAGI (reference sequence). V dropped 2 bases and J dropped 12 bases, with 16 bases sitting between them. CDR3 in DNA: TGTGCCAGCAGTTACGAGCCCAGACACGGGGACACCTTC. It yields the protein CASSYEPRHGDTF.